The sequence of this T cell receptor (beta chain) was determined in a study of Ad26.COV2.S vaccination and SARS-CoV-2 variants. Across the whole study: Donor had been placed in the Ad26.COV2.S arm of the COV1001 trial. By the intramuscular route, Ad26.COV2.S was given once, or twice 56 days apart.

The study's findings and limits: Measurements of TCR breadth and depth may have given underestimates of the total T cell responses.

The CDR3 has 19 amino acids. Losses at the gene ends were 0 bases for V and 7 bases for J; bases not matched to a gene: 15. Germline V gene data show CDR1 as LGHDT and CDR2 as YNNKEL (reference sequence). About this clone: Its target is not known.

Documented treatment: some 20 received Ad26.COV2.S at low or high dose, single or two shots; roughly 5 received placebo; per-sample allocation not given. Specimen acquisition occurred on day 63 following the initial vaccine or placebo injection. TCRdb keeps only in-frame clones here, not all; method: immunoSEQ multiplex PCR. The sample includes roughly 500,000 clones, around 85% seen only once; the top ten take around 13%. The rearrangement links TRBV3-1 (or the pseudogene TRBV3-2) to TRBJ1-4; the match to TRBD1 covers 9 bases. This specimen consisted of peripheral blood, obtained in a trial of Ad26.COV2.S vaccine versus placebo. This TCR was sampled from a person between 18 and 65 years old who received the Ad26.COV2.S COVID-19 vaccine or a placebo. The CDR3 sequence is CASSQDLPQGANSGEKLFF. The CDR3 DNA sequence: TGTGCCAGCAGCCAAGATCTCCCACAGGGGGCAAATAGCGGTGAAAAACTGTTTTTT.